This T cell receptor beta chain was sequenced for a study of cytomegalovirus exposure and HLA in healthy donors. Whole-study results and caveats: In vitro data verified three CMV-associated chains as specific for CMV antigens.

Details on this clone: Its antigen is as yet unknown.

V dropped 3 bases and J dropped 2; count of bases not matched to a gene: 16. Germline V lookup: CDR1 SGHTA, CDR2 FQGTGA. This CDR3 is built from 19 residues. Researchers ran the PCR with 60 Vbeta and 13 Jbeta primers. Using immunoSEQ multiplex PCR, the repertoire was profiled, and TCRdb retains in-frame clones only, with some absent. This sample carries approximately 97,000 clones, more than 70% of them seen once, and the ten largest clones take roughly 9.6%. The sequenced sample was PBMCs. V is TRBV7-3 and J is TRBJ1-2; TRBD1 matches at 9 bases. This receptor was obtained from a male donor in good health and CMV-seropositive. The CDR3 region has the DNA TGTGCCAGCAGCTTTTATACGGGACAGGGCTTTTCAGACAACTATGGCTACACCTTC. This gives the protein CASSFYTGQGFSDNYGYTF.